The clone carrying this T cell receptor beta chain was observed once. TCRdb's copy holds only in-frame clones and misses some; the assay was immunoSEQ multiplex PCR. The table lists tens of thousands of clones, more than 75% of them singletons. The germline gives CDR1 MDHEN, CDR2 SYDVKM. The CDR3 is made up of 13 amino acids. V was clipped by 3 bases and J by 6 bases, with 9 bases between them. This specimen comes from a study of blood T cell repertoires in COVID-19. Study-wide background: Specimens from acute and convalescent COVID-19 originated in the United States, Italy and Spain.

The clonotype was recovered from a woman aged 80 or over with active COVID-19. Sequenced: peripheral blood. The genes are TRBV28 and TRBJ2-1; D perhaps matches TRBD1 (6 bases). CDR3 protein: CASSFWTVNEQFF. For the CDR3, the DNA is TGTGCCAGCAGTTTCTGGACAGTCAATGAGCAGTTCTTC.